Here is one T cell receptor beta chain with its context. Looked up from germline, CDR1 is KGHSH and CDR2 is LQKENI. Trimming took off 3 bases at V and 5 bases at J, with 11 bases between the two ends. The CDR3 spans 13 residues. Study processing details: From reference gene primer amplification, estimates of nucleated cell counts were derived. Method: immunoSEQ multiplex PCR; TCRdb's copy keeps in-frame clones and lacks some. V and J calls and clone size are those listed in that table; D and trimming were worked out from the DNA. The table lists some 200,000 clones, 75% to 80% of them singletons, with roughly 8.6% in the top ten. This specimen comes from a study of blood T cell repertoires in COVID-19. Study-wide context: Donors in the United States, Italy and Spain gave samples during acute or convalescent COVID-19. From T cells, B-cell-depleted T cells, or PBMCs came the material, which was cDNA or gDNA.

The TCR sequence derives from a woman between 50 and 59 years old with active or convalescent COVID-19. The chain has TRBV18 and TRBJ2-7; weak D call: TRBD1 (6 bases). Input material: peripheral blood. CDR3 loop: CASSPRGGHEQYF. The CDR3 coding sequence is TGTGCCAGCTCACCCCGTGGGGGCCACGAGCAGTACTTC. Drawing the rest from reference TRBV18 and TRBJ2-7, the complete variable domain is NAGVMQNPRHLVRRRGQEARLRCSPMKGHSHVYWYRQLPEEGLKFMVYLQKENIIDESGMPKERFSAEFPKEGPSILRIQQVVRGDSAAYFCASSPRGGHEQYFGPGTRLTVT.